This T cell receptor (beta chain) was recovered during a study of PD-1 blockade in classical Hodgkin lymphoma (dated by TCRdb to the early 2020s). In terms of the full investigation: Nivolumab dosing was 3 mg/kg intravenously every 2 weeks, continuing until either disease progression or unacceptable toxicity. The study used CyTOF and TCR beta sequencing to define a peripheral blood immune signature of response to PD-1 blockade in classical Hodgkin lymphoma. General findings and caveats noted by the study authors: Baseline diversity similar to that of newly diagnosed patients was observed in trial patients achieving complete response, whereas significantly lower diversity was observed in partial responders and progressors. The study was limited to a single clinical trial cohort, and causes of repertoire differences, possibly disease activity or prior therapy, remained undefined. Baseline TCR diversity was reported as lower in newly diagnosed patients than in healthy donors, and lower still in relapsed/refractory patients. Diversity was lower in patients who began nivolumab less than 1 year after ASCT, so these patients were left out of later analyses to avoid confounding by immune reconstitution. CD4+ but not CD8+ TCR diversity rose significantly by C4D1 (p=0.0027 vs p=0.16), most apparent in complete responders (p=0.02).

In the case of this clone: The antigen it recognizes is unknown. There are no base qualities to consult, and no much larger clone falls within one base.

CDR1 and CDR2 are read off the germline V gene as SGHTA and FQGNSA. Reading from cysteine to phenylalanine, the CDR3 counts 16 amino acids. Of the read, only the CDR3 DNA is kept; its 48 bases are in frame from base 1. The V end loses 3 bases and the J end loses 3 bases, and a stretch of 16 bases separates them. Genomic DNA was extracted with the Qiagen DNeasy kit from unsorted PBMCs and from negatively selected CD4+ and CD8+ fractions. TCR beta CDR3 regions were subjected to amplification by immunoSEQ multiplex PCR with primers that anneal to V and J segments. A synthetic immune receptor repertoire was used to minimize amplification bias, and any residual bias was removed computationally once sequencing was done. In the paper's pipeline: Custom Python scripts were used to quantify repertoire diversity as the Shannon entropy index. The unsorted, CD4+ and CD8+ repertoires were each analyzed separately, with the exception of combined analyses, where CD4+ and CD8+ sequences were merged in silico. Clonal expansion was defined as at least a 2-fold frequency increase after treatment relative to C1D1, with a pseudocount of 0.5 for undetected baseline clones. Clones with 0 or 1 copy at C1D1 were defined as singleton clones, while clones with 2 or more copies were defined as non-singleton clones. Clones expanded in unsorted samples were annotated as CD4+, CD8+ or unknown by matching protein sequences in sorted samples from the same patient. Wilcoxon tests were applied to paired samples to test diversity changes from C1D1 to C4D1. TCRdb provides this immuneACCESS table in a form limited to in-frame rearrangements. Some clones are lacking; in checked studies, under half of them reflect an unresolved V gene, and why the rest are absent is not known. V and J calls and clone size come straight from that table; D and trimming were deduced from the DNA. The sample data list fewer than 25,000 clones, and roughly 80% of these were observed just once. Approximately 6.4% of the sample rests with the top ten.

Sample time point, as interpreted from the label and publication: cycle 1 day 1 (C1D1), immediately before nivolumab initiation. Every trial patient had relapsed following autologous stem cell transplantation, and prior brentuximab vedotin exposure was what differed among cohorts A, B and C. The trial cohort included 50 or so patients with relapsed/refractory classical Hodgkin lymphoma, and each patient had a best overall response of complete response, partial response or progressive disease. Trial patients were treated with single-agent nivolumab in the multi-cohort phase II CheckMate 205 trial. An independent review committee assessed best overall response by applying the 2007 International Working Group response criteria. Trial PBMCs were collected immediately before nivolumab initiation (C1D1) and during therapy at cycle 2 day 1 and cycle 4 day 1. Peripheral blood was collected in 8 mL Vacutainer Cell Preparation Tubes, from which PBMCs were isolated by centrifugation and then cryopreserved.

The V and J genes are TRBV7-2 and TRBJ2-3, with the D gene tentatively TRBD1 or TRBD2, based on 5 matching bases in each. The sequence came from a human donor with classical Hodgkin lymphoma. This material consisted of peripheral blood mononuclear cells (PBMCs), taken at baseline. Here is the DNA: TGTGCCAGCAGCTTTCCGCCCGGGGCCCCGACAGATACGCAGTATTTT. This is translated as CASSFPPGAPTDTQYF.